Listed below are T cell receptor beta chains from one sample, sequenced in a study of graft-versus-host responses after intestinal transplantation. Repertoires were generated with immunoSEQ multiplex PCR, while TCRdb's copy carries only in-frame clones and drops some. The sample includes 65,000 to 90,000 clones, about 91% of them seen just once. These receptors have no identified antigens. Source: unstimulated CD8+ T cells sorted from spleen or lymph node cells, taken before transplant. The receptors shown here come from a human donor who was the organ donor for an intestinal transplant. Both conserved end residues are part of each CDR3. A D gene is named only where the DNA matches it firmly. Clone sizes are given selectively: once, few, many, or a class where the clone is expanded.

>NA|TRBJ1-3|TRBV30|NA
TGTGCCTGGAGTGGCGACCTTGTTGAGGTTGGAAACACCATATATTTT
CAWSGDLVEVGNTIYF
>TRBD1|TRBJ2-7|TRBV19|few
TGTGCCAGTAGTAGCGGGACAGGGGGGTATGAGCAGTACTTC
CASSSGTGGYEQYF
>NA|TRBJ1-5|TRBV28|once
TGTGCCAGCACCCCAACGGAAGGGGTCTATAGCAATCAGCCCCAGCATTTT
CASTPTEGVYSNQPQHF
>TRBD1|TRBJ1-2|TRBV27|NA
TGTGCCAGCAGTACCCTTAAGGGGACAGGAGGCTACACCTTC
CASSTLKGTGGYTF
>TRBD1|TRBJ2-3|TRBV11-2|NA
TGTGCCAGCAGACCGGGACAGTACACAGATACGCAGTATTTT
CASRPGQYTDTQYF
>TRBD1|TRBJ1-2|TRBV13|NA
TGTGCCAGCAGCTTAAAAGGCCCCCCGACAGGGAACTATGGCTACACCTTC
CASSLKGPPTGNYGYTF
>TRBD1|TRBJ1-1|TRBV10-3|NA
TGTGCCATCGGCCCAGGACAGGGGACGGCGGGAATGAACACTGAAGCTTTCTTT
CAIGPGQGTAGMNTEAFF
>NA|TRBJ1-2|TRBV25-1|NA
TGTGCCAGCAGTGAAGGAGGCGTAGTGGATGGCTACACCTTC
CASSEGGVVDGYTF
>TRBD1|TRBJ1-3|TRBV27|once
TGTGCCAGCAGCCCAGACAGGGGTAACACCATATATTTT
CASSPDRGNTIYF
>NA|TRBJ2-1|TRBV27|NA
TGTGCCAGCAGATTCACCGGGACCTTATACAATGAGCAGTTCTTC
CASRFTGTLYNEQFF
>NA|TRBJ1-1|TRBV27|NA
TGTGCCTGCAGGGAGACAGATTTGATCACTGAAGCTTTCTTT
CACRETDLITEAFF
>NA|TRBJ2-4|TRBV5-1|NA
TGCGCCAGCAGCTTGAGGACCTCGGGCAAAAACATTCAGTACTTC
CASSLRTSGKNIQYF
>TRBD1|TRBJ2-1|TRBV11-1|NA
TGTGCCAGCAGCTTAGTGGGGACAGCGAATGAGCAGTTCTTC
CASSLVGTANEQFF
>NA|TRBJ2-7|TRBV10-1|few
TGCGCCAGCAGCCCCGTTATAGTGGGCGGGAAACCCTACGAGCAGTACTTC
CASSPVIVGGKPYEQYF
>TRBD2|TRBJ2-3|TRBV7-2|NA
TGTGCCAGCAGCTTCGTTGGCGGGGGGTATGGTACGCAGTATTTT
CASSFVGGGYGTQYF
>NA|TRBJ2-1|TRBV19|NA
TGTGCCAGTAGTATTTCCCTTGCGAATGAGCAGTTCTTC
CASSISLANEQFF
>NA|TRBJ1-1|TRBV6-5|NA
TGTGCCAGCAGCCTCTGGGGCCTGAACACTGAAGCTTTCTTT
CASSLWGLNTEAFF
>TRBD1|TRBJ2-3|TRBV5-1|NA
TGCGCCAGCAGCCCTGGGACAGGGGGTACAGATACGCAGTATTTT
CASSPGTGGTDTQYF
>NA|TRBJ2-7|TRBV5-1|NA
TGCGCCAGCAGCTTTCTGTCAGGGTCCTACGAGCAGTACTTC
CASSFLSGSYEQYF
>TRBD2|TRBJ2-1|TRBV11-2|NA
TGTGCCAGCAGCCCCCGACGGGGACTAGCGGCGGTAGAGCAGTTCTTC
CASSPRRGLAAVEQFF
>TRBD1|TRBJ1-2|TRBV5-4|NA
TGTGCCAGCAGCTTACAGGGGGCCGATGGCTACACCTTC
CASSLQGADGYTF
>NA|TRBJ2-7|TRBV5-5|NA
TGTGCCAGCAGCTTGTTGCCAGGCGCCTACGAGCAGTACTTC
CASSLLPGAYEQYF
>NA|TRBJ2-7|TRBV6-1|NA
TGTGCCAGCAGTTACGAAGACGAGCAGTACTTC
CASSYEDEQYF
>TRBD2|TRBJ2-1|TRBV5-4|NA
TGTGCCAGCAGCGCTCGACTAGCGGGAGAGGATGAGCAGTTCTTC
CASSARLAGEDEQFF
>TRBD2|TRBJ2-5|TRBV9|NA
TGTGCCAGCAGCGTAGCGGGGGGAGGAGAGACCCAGTACTTC
CASSVAGGGETQYF
>NA|TRBJ2-2|TRBV19|NA
TGTGCCAGTGGGTTCCTTGACCTAGCGAACACCGGGGAGCTGTTTTTT
CASGFLDLANTGELFF
>TRBD2|TRBJ2-3|TRBV9|NA
TGTGCCAGCAGCGTAGACCCCGCGGGGGGCACAGATACGCAGTATTTT
CASSVDPAGGTDTQYF
>NA|TRBJ1-2|TRBV19|NA
TGTGCCAGTAGTATAGCACAGGGACGTGGCTACACCTTC
CASSIAQGRGYTF
>TRBD2|TRBJ2-1|TRBV5-1|NA
TGCGCCAGCAGAACTGGGACTAGCGGGTACAATGAGCAGTTCTTC
CASRTGTSGYNEQFF
>TRBD2|TRBJ2-7|TRBV7-6|NA
TGTGCCAGCAGCTTAGACGGGGGGTACGAGCAGTACTTC
CASSLDGGYEQYF
>TRBD2|TRBJ2-3|TRBV4-1|once
TGCGCCAGCAGCCCCCGTTTGGTAGCGGGAGATGCAGATACGCAGTATTTT
CASSPRLVAGDADTQYF
>NA|TRBJ2-3|TRBV13|NA
TGTGCCAGCAGCCGAGGGCCTGAAACGACGCAGTATTTT
CASSRGPETTQYF
>NA|TRBJ2-7|TRBV7-8|NA
TGTGCCAGCAGCTTAGTACAGGAGCAGTACTTC
CASSLVQEQYF
>NA|TRBJ1-1|TRBV7-9|NA
TGTGCCAGCAGCCCCAGGGGGAACACTGAAGCTTTCTTT
CASSPRGNTEAFF
>TRBD2|TRBJ2-5|TRBV7-6|NA
TGTGCCAGCAGCCCCTGGCGAGGGGTAGCGGGGGGGAAGACCCAGTACTTC
CASSPWRGVAGGKTQYF
>TRBD2|TRBJ2-5|TRBV7-9|NA
TGTGCCAGCAGCTCTCTCACTAGCGGGATGAGCCAAGAGACCCAGTACTTC
CASSSLTSGMSQETQYF
>TRBD1|TRBJ1-1|TRBV6-1|NA
TGTGCCAGCAGTCAAGGACAGGGTGGGGATGGGACAACTGAAGCTTTCTTT
CASSQGQGGDGTTEAFF
>NA|TRBJ2-5|TRBV23-1|NA
TGCGCCAGCCCAAATGATCCGCTAGTCCAAGAGACCCAGTACTTC
CASPNDPLVQETQYF
>TRBD2|TRBJ2-7|TRBV7-6|NA
TGTGCCAGCAGTCCTATAGCGGGAGTGAGCGAGCAGTACTTC
CASSPIAGVSEQYF